The 20 T cell receptor beta chains listed next were all sequenced from one sample in a study of T cell changes during pregnancy in multiple sclerosis. Data came from immunoSEQ multiplex PCR; TCRdb stores just in-frame clones and leaves some out. The sample includes 15,000 to 20,000 clones, 88% of them seen just once. The material was CD8+ T cells from peripheral blood mononuclear cells, obtained after pregnancy. The receptor source for this set is a female donor in good health, enrolled as a control in a pregnancy study.

V gene TRBV11-3 combines with J gene TRBJ2-1; TRBD2 matches at 11 bases. The CDR3 covers 17 residues. Germline CDR1 SGHNT, CDR2 YENEEA. The V and J ends lost 5 bases and 7 bases, in that order; junction bases with no gene match: 13. The CDR3: CASSPLAGGPRRNEQFF. CDR3 DNA: TGTGCCAGCAGCCCTTTAGCGGGAGGGCCCCGGAGGAATGAGCAGTTCTTC.

This chain uses TRBV6-5 with TRBJ2-7; D ambiguous. The germline CDR1 and CDR2 sequences are MNHEY and SVGAGI. The CDR3 has 15 residues. Trimming removed 1 base from V and 3 bases from J, with 13 bases in between. The CDR3 nucleotides read TGTGCCAGCAGTTACTATCCTCACGGTAGCTACGAGCAGTACTTC. Translation gives CASSYYPHGSYEQYF.

This chain uses TRBV27 with TRBJ2-1; possibly TRBD2 for D (6 bases). Deletions cut 1 base from V and 9 bases from J, with 22 bases between. This CDR3 is 17 amino acids long. Germline V gene sequence: CDR1 MNHEY, CDR2 SMNVEV (reference sequence). This chain's CDR3 is CASSLFGWAGRGVEQFF. CDR3 sequence (DNA): TGTGCCAGCAGTTTATTCGGATGGGCGGGGCGAGGGGTTGAGCAGTTCTTC.

V usage is TRBV15 and J usage is TRBJ2-1; 8 nucleotides line up with TRBD2. Per germline, CDR1 LNHNV and CDR2 YYDKDF (reference sequence). The trim removed 3 bases at V and 4 bases at J, leaving 5 bases unmatched. CDR3 size: 15 residues. CDR3 bases: TGTGCCACCAGCAGCCCCCCGGGGGGGTACAATGAGCAGTTCTTC. Protein product: CATSSPPGGYNEQFF.

The chain employs TRBV7-2 and TRBJ2-3, with TRBD2 matching over 9 bases. The CDR3 is 17 residues long. With 0 bases clipped from V and 2 bases from J, the junction kept 6 bases outside the gene matches. Germline CDR1 reads SGHTA; CDR2 reads FQGNSA. The CDR3 loop is CASSLAVREGNTDTQYF. CDR3 DNA sequence: TGTGCCAGCAGCTTAGCGGTGCGGGAGGGCAACACAGATACGCAGTATTTT.

This chain joins TRBV6-5 and TRBJ2-1; TRBD2 aligns across 9 bases. The CDR3 loop spans 15 amino acids. From germline, CDR1 is MNHEY and CDR2 SVGAGI. With V trimmed by 4 bases and J by 3 bases, 4 bases remained unmatched. The CDR3 protein is CASSWREGFYNEQFF. CDR3 nucleotide sequence: TGTGCCAGCAGTTGGCGGGAGGGCTTCTACAATGAGCAGTTCTTC.

As regards this clone: A much more abundant neighbour one base away suggests this may be a read error. This sample also contains other DNA sequences that code for the same CDR3. The V call is TRBV25-1, the J call TRBJ2-2; 10 nucleotides agree with TRBD1. Losses at the gene ends were 5 bases for V and 3 bases for J; bases not matched to a gene: 3. Germline CDR1 MGHDK, CDR2 SYGVNS. CDR3 length: 15 amino acids. The CDR3 DNA reads TGTGCCAGCAGTACTGGGACAGGGGACACCGGGGAGCTGTTTTTT. Translating gives CASSTGTGDTGELFF.

The chain joins TRBV7-9 to TRBJ2-1; TRBD2 agrees at 13 bases. Germline V gene sequence: CDR1 SEHNR, CDR2 FQNEAQ (reference sequence). The V and J ends lost 5 bases and 5 bases, in that order; junction bases with no gene match: 3. The CDR3 is 15 residues long. DNA of the CDR3: TGTGCCAGCAGCCAAGGACTAGCGGGAGACAATGAGCAGTTCTTC. It codes for CASSQGLAGDNEQFF.

The chain joins TRBV5-6 to TRBJ2-7; weak D call: TRBD1 (5 bases). V dropped 4 bases and J dropped 4 bases, with 18 bases sitting between them. Germline loops: CDR1 SGHDT, CDR2 YYEEEE. The CDR3 has 15 residues. CDR3 amino acids: CASSRSRQNRYEQYF. The CDR3 bases are TGTGCCAGCAGCCGCTCTCGACAGAACAGATACGAGCAGTACTTC.

This chain connects TRBV10-3 to TRBJ2-7; 10 nucleotides align to TRBD2. This CDR3 region has 15 residues. With V trimmed by 2 bases and J by 2 bases, 3 bases remained unmatched. The germline V gene has CDR1 ENHRY and CDR2 SYGVKD. This chain's CDR3 is CAISETSGITYEQYF. In nucleotides, the CDR3 is TGTGCCATCAGTGAGACTAGCGGGATAACCTACGAGCAGTACTTC.

This clone was counted between two and nine times. The chain joins TRBV6-5 to TRBJ2-1; 8 nucleotides match TRBD2. The germline V gene encodes CDR1 MNHEY and CDR2 SVGAGI. Unmatched junction bases numbered 6, after V lost 6 bases and J lost 2 bases. The CDR3 is made up of 15 amino acids. The CDR3 nucleotides are TGTGCCAGCAGACCCGGGACTAGTCCCTACAATGAGCAGTTCTTC. Its translation is CASRPGTSPYNEQFF.

This rearrangement joins TRBV19 to TRBJ1-1; 8 nucleotides match TRBD1. Germline V gene data show CDR1 as LNHDA and CDR2 as SQIVND (reference sequence). V lost 10 bases to trimming and J lost 0 bases; unmatched junction nucleotides: 4. CDR3 length: 13 amino acids. The CDR3 DNA reads TGTGCCACCCAACAGGGGGTGAACACTGAAGCTTTCTTT. Translation: CATQQGVNTEAFF.

V gene TRBV9 combines with J gene TRBJ1-2; no firm D call. Germline lookup yields CDR1 SGDLS and CDR2 YYNGEE. CDR3 length: 12 residues. V lost 3 bases and J lost 6, with 9 bases in between. The CDR3 is CASSGPVHGYTF. The CDR3 nucleotides are TGTGCCAGCAGCGGTCCGGTTCATGGCTACACCTTC.

Only a few counts were recorded for this clone. This rearrangement joins TRBV9 to TRBJ2-7; 10 nucleotides line up with TRBD1. The CDR3 runs 13 residues. V lost 4 bases to trimming and J lost 4 bases; unmatched junction nucleotides: 2. Germline V gene lookup returns CDR1 SGDLS and CDR2 YYNGEE. The CDR3 spells CASSSDRGYEQYF. As DNA, the CDR3 is TGTGCCAGCAGCTCGGACAGGGGGTACGAGCAGTACTTC.

This clone was seen just once. The V gene is TRBV5-6, the J gene TRBJ2-7; no clear D gene. The V end lost 3 bases, the J end lost 9 bases, and 16 bases lay between the germline ends. CDR1 is SGHDT, CDR2 YYEEEE, per germline. The CDR3 consists of 13 residues. This CDR3 reads CASSYGSVRGQYF. The CDR3 DNA reads as TGTGCCAGCAGCTACGGGTCCGTACGAGGGCAGTACTTC.

The V and J genes are TRBV7-9 and TRBJ2-7; 9 bases align to TRBD1. J was trimmed by 2 bases and V by 11 bases; bases with no gene match: 4. CDR1 and CDR2 from the germline V gene are SEHNR and FQNEAQ (reference sequence). CDR3 size: 12 residues. CDR3 residues: CAGGQGAYEQYF. CDR3 coding DNA: TGTGCCGGGGGACAGGGCGCCTACGAGCAGTACTTC.

This chain uses TRBV7-6 with TRBJ1-1; TRBD1 is a possible D gene (6 bases). Trimming cost V 3 bases and J 0 bases, with 17 bases left between them. Germline V CDR1 and CDR2: SGHVS, FNYEAQ. The CDR3 has 17 amino acids. The CDR3 coding sequence is TGTGCCAGCAGCTTTACCGCTCCCGGGGACATGAACACTGAAGCTTTCTTT. Its protein is CASSFTAPGDMNTEAFF. The complete variable domain, with remaining parts taken from reference TRBV7-6 and TRBJ1-1, reads GAGVSQSPRYKVTKRGQDVALRCDPISGHVSLYWYRQALGQGPEFLTYFNYEAQQDKSGLPNDRFSAERPEGSISTLTIQRTEQRDSAMYRCASSFTAPGDMNTEAFFGQGTRLTVV.

The chain employs TRBV29-1 and TRBJ1-2; D may be TRBD1 (6 bases). Germline CDR1 reads SQVTM; CDR2 reads ANQGSEA. Trimming removed 4 bases at V and 3 bases at J, with 15 bases between. CDR3 length: 14 residues. The CDR3 nucleotides read TGCAGCGTTGGAGATGTGGACAGATACTATGGCTACACCTTC. Translation: CSVGDVDRYYGYTF. The variable domain in full, completed from reference TRBV29-1 and TRBJ1-2, reads SAVISQKPSRDICQRGTSLTIQCQVDSQVTMMFWYRQQPGQSLTLIATANQGSEATYESGFVIDKFPISRPNLTFSTLTVSNMSPEDSSIYLCSVGDVDRYYGYTFGSGTRLTVV.

The chain uses TRBV7-8 and TRBJ1-5, with 7 bases matching TRBD1. The V gene's germline CDR1 is SGHVS and CDR2 FQNEAQ. With 4 bases clipped from V and 4 bases from J, the junction kept 7 bases outside the gene matches. This CDR3 has 15 amino acids. Written as DNA, the CDR3 is TGTGCCAGCAGCTCGGATAGGGGACAGAATCAGCCCCAGCATTTT. Translation gives CASSSDRGQNQPQHF.

J is TRBJ2-1 and V is TRBV27, with TRBD2 identical over 9 bases. V lost 0 bases, J lost 4 bases, and 1 base stayed unmatched. This CDR3 contains 15 residues. Per germline, CDR1 MNHEY and CDR2 SMNVEV (reference sequence). The DNA of the CDR3 is TGTGCCAGCAGTTTATCAGCGGGGGGTTACAATGAGCAGTTCTTC. It is translated as CASSLSAGGYNEQFF.